Following are 30 T cell receptor beta chains from one sample sequenced in a study of shared clonotypes between healthy human individuals. Assay: immunoSEQ multiplex PCR; the TCRdb copy retains only in-frame clones and omits some. The table records fewer than 850,000 clones, 90% of them present only once. Sample: memory CD8+ T cells from PBMCs. Subset of the sample: CD45RO+ cells pooled with CCR7-negative TemRA cells. These receptors were collected from a man aged 18 to 29 in good health. Some clones in this sample may be carry-over from other donors' samples.

The rearrangement joins TRBV29-1 to TRBJ2-5; a possible D gene is TRBD2 (5 bases). V was shortened by 1 base and J by 4 bases, with 22 bases between the two germline ends. Per germline, CDR1 SQVTM and CDR2 ANQGSEA. CDR3 length: 17 residues. The CDR3: CSVEVELLAAVGETQYF. CDR3 DNA sequence: TGCAGCGTTGAAGTGGAGTTGCTAGCAGCGGTAGGAGAGACCCAGTACTTC.

This clone was detected only once. This chain joins TRBV5-1 and TRBJ2-2, with 9 bases matching TRBD2. The CDR3 length is 17 residues. V shed 1 base, J shed 8 bases, and the junction held 12 bases outside the gene matches. Germline V gives CDR1 SGHRS, CDR2 YFSETQ. The CDR3 region is CASSLLGVAGVAGELFF. As DNA, the CDR3 is TGCGCCAGCAGCTTGTTAGGAGTAGCGGGAGTTGCTGGGGAGCTGTTTTTT.

This clone showed up just a few times. The chain couples TRBV5-5 to TRBJ2-1; 9 nucleotides agree with TRBD2. Germline loops: CDR1 SGHKS, CDR2 YYEKEE (reference sequence). The ends lost 1 base at V and 9 bases at J; junction bases unmatched: 8. This CDR3 spans 15 amino acids. CDR3 residues: CASSLIAGLAREQFF. CDR3 DNA sequence: TGTGCCAGCAGCTTGATTGCGGGACTAGCCCGTGAGCAGTTCTTC. The whole variable domain, filled in from reference TRBV5-5 and TRBJ2-1, reads DAGVTQSPTHLIKTRGQQVTLRCSPISGHKSVSWYQQVLGQGPQFIFQYYEKEERGRGNFPDRFSARQFPNYSSELNVNALLLGDSALYLCASSLIAGLAREQFFGPGTRLTVL.

The rearrangement links TRBV4-1 to TRBJ1-2; tentative D call: TRBD1 (5 bases). The CDR3 spans 16 residues. Trimming cost V 3 bases and J 4 bases, with 18 bases left between them. Per germline, CDR1 MGHRA and CDR2 YSYEKL. CDR3 sequence (DNA): TGCGCCAGCAGCCAGGGGGATTGGGCGGGAGGCTATGGCTACACCTTC. It codes for CASSQGDWAGGYGYTF.

This clone has a single count. V is TRBV23-1 and J is TRBJ2-2; D is undetermined. TRBV23-1 is an open reading frame whose function is uncertain. The CDR3 is 12 residues long. V gave up 4 bases and J gave up 9 bases, with 9 bases separating them. The CDR3 loop is CASSPPQWELFF. DNA for the CDR3: TGCGCCAGCAGTCCACCACAGTGGGAGCTGTTTTTT.

This chain links TRBV11-2 with TRBJ2-1; TRBD1 matches 9 bases. Germline CDR1 and CDR2: SGHAT and FQNNGV. The CDR3 spans 13 residues. The trim removed 6 bases at V and 9 bases at J, leaving 6 bases unmatched. The CDR3 DNA reads as TGTGCCAGCAGGCCGACAGGGGGAGGTGAGCAGTTCTTC. This encodes CASRPTGGGEQFF.

This clone was counted many times. The chain links TRBV4-1 to TRBJ2-2; D is possibly TRBD2 (6 bases). The germline V and J ends were trimmed by 0 bases and 5 bases, with 16 bases remaining between them. This CDR3 is 17 amino acids long. Germline CDR1 MGHRA, CDR2 YSYEKL. CDR3 region: CASSQELAVYWTGELFF. CDR3 nucleotide sequence: TGCGCCAGCAGCCAAGAACTAGCAGTTTATTGGACCGGGGAGCTGTTTTTT.

CDR3 residues: CASSPTGLGAGNTIYF. CDR3 in DNA: TGTGCCAGCAGTCCAACAGGGTTAGGGGCTGGAAACACCATATATTTT. The chain joins TRBV27 to TRBJ1-3, with a possible D match to TRBD1 (6 bases). The CDR3 contains 16 residues. V lost 5 bases and J lost 2, with 16 bases in between. Germline lookup yields CDR1 MNHEY and CDR2 SMNVEV (reference sequence).

The sample holds one count of this clone. A read error may account for a junction end that differs from germline. CDR3 nucleotides: TGTGCCAGCAGTTACTCCTTCGAGCAGTACTTC. This translates into CASSYSFEQYF. The rearrangement uses TRBV6-6 and TRBJ2-7; D remains unclear. CDR1 MNHNY and CDR2 SVGAGI come from the germline V gene (reference sequence). The CDR3 consists of 11 residues.

The chain joins TRBV9 to TRBJ2-3; 9 bases match TRBD2. The CDR3 is made up of 16 amino acids. Germline lookup yields CDR1 SGDLS and CDR2 YYNGEE. V trimming: 3 bases; J trimming: 3 bases; junction bases outside the gene matches: 8. The CDR3 DNA is TGTGCCAGCAGCGGGCCTAGCGGGAAGCTTACAGATACGCAGTATTTT. This encodes CASSGPSGKLTDTQYF.

The chain joins TRBV19 to TRBJ2-7; possibly TRBD2 for D (5 bases). CDR1 is LNHDA, CDR2 SQIVND, per germline (reference sequence). V dropped 6 bases and J dropped 6 bases, with 18 bases sitting between them. This CDR3 is 14 amino acids long. The CDR3 nucleotides read TGTGCCAGTAGGGGAGACATCCGAGTCTCCGAGCAGTACTTC. It encodes CASRGDIRVSEQYF.

CDR3 amino acids: CASSLNRWGGNNEQFF. In nucleotides, the CDR3 is TGTGCCAGCAGCCTTAACCGGTGGGGGGGCAACAATGAGCAGTTCTTC. The V call is TRBV28, the J call TRBJ2-1; TRBD2 might be the D (7 bases). V lost 6 bases, J lost 5 bases, and 20 bases lay in between. From germline, CDR1 is MDHEN and CDR2 SYDVKM. The CDR3 has 16 amino acids.

The rearrangement links TRBV7-9 to TRBJ1-1; D is unclear. CDR1 is SEHNR and CDR2 is FQNEAQ in the germline V gene (reference sequence). The V end lost 1 base, the J end lost 6 bases, and 9 bases lay between the germline ends. The CDR3 runs to 13 residues. The CDR3 coding sequence is TGTGCCAGCAGCTTAGATCCCACATCTGAAGCTTTCTTT. Translating gives CASSLDPTSEAFF.

V is TRBV4-1 and J is TRBJ2-7; D is possibly TRBD2 (5 bases). Germline CDR1 is MGHRA and CDR2 is YSYEKL. This CDR3 region has 14 residues. V was pared by 1 base and J by 2 bases, with 9 bases between. The chain's CDR3 is CASSQVMEAYEQYF. DNA of the CDR3: TGCGCCAGCAGCCAAGTTATGGAGGCCTACGAGCAGTACTTC.

This chain uses TRBV7-8 with TRBJ1-2, with D possibly matching TRBD1 (6 bases). Per germline, CDR1 SGHVS and CDR2 FQNEAQ. Deletions cut 5 bases from V and 4 bases from J, with 20 bases between. The CDR3 runs 16 residues. The CDR3 bases are TGTGCCAGCAGCCCCCTTCGGACAGCGAACTTCTATGGCTACACCTTC. This sequence encodes CASSPLRTANFYGYTF.

This chain links TRBV6-1 with TRBJ1-1, with a tentative D call TRBD1 (6 bases). Germline CDR1 is MNHNS and CDR2 is SASEGT. The CDR3 totals 13 residues. Trimming shortened V by 4 bases and J by 6 bases, and 12 bases separated the two germline ends. The CDR3 reads CASSGRGSPEAFF. In nucleotides, the CDR3 is TGTGCCAGCAGTGGTAGGGGGTCCCCTGAAGCTTTCTTT.

This clone was found once. The genes are TRBV5-1 and TRBJ2-5, with D possibly being TRBD2 (5 bases). The germline CDR1 and CDR2 sequences are SGHRS and YFSETQ. The CDR3 consists of 13 residues. V lost 3 bases to trimming and J lost 5 bases, with 11 bases between them. Written as DNA, the CDR3 is TGCGCCAGCAGCTCAAGGAGCGGTGAGACCCAGTACTTC. It specifies CASSSRSGETQYF.

This sequence joins TRBV4-1 and TRBJ2-7; 10 bases match TRBD2. The CDR3 consists of 16 residues. From germline, CDR1 is MGHRA and CDR2 YSYEKL. Trimming at V came to 0 bases and at J to 4 bases, leaving 6 bases not matched to a gene. The CDR3 coding sequence is TGCGCCAGCAGCCAAGATCGGCTAGCGGGAGCTTACGAGCAGTACTTC. This codes for CASSQDRLAGAYEQYF.

V gene TRBV30 combines with J gene TRBJ2-7; 7 bases match TRBD1. The germline V gene encodes CDR1 GTSNPN and CDR2 SVGIG (reference sequence). The CDR3 runs to 16 residues. V lost 2 bases and J lost 7; bases outside the gene matches: 17. The CDR3 coding sequence is TGTGCCTGGAGTCCCTTTACAGGGGTTTTCCCCTGGGAGCAGTACTTC. Translation gives CAWSPFTGVFPWEQYF.

The chain has TRBV7-9 and TRBJ2-7, with a possible D match to TRBD1 (6 bases). V shed 2 bases and J shed 2 bases, with 10 bases lying between them. This CDR3 region has 14 residues. Germline CDR1 reads SEHNR; CDR2 reads FQNEAQ (reference sequence). The CDR3 region has the DNA TGTGCCAGCAGCTTACCAGGGGATCCCTACGAGCAGTACTTC. Its protein product is CASSLPGDPYEQYF.

The chain has TRBV14 and TRBJ2-5; TRBD1 matches 9 bases. From germline, CDR1 is SGHDN and CDR2 FVKESK. The ends lost 3 bases at V and 4 bases at J; junction bases unmatched: 9. This CDR3 is 16 amino acids long. CDR3 sequence: CASSHTGTGYRETQYF. In nucleotides, the CDR3 is TGTGCCAGCAGCCATACCGGGACAGGGTATAGAGAGACCCAGTACTTC.

The chain carries TRBV6-5 and TRBJ2-3; no clear D. Germline CDR1 reads MNHEY; CDR2 reads SVGAGI. V lost 4 bases, J lost 3 bases, and 14 bases lay in between. CDR3 length: 15 residues. CDR3 in amino acids: CASSWVVGSTDTQYF. For the CDR3, the DNA is TGTGCCAGCAGTTGGGTGGTGGGAAGTACAGATACGCAGTATTTT.

V and J are TRBV28 and TRBJ2-7, with TRBD2 matching 9 bases. J was trimmed by 1 base and V by 6 bases; bases with no gene match: 10. This CDR3 is built from 16 residues. Germline V gives CDR1 MDHEN, CDR2 SYDVKM. As DNA, the CDR3 is TGTGCCAGCAGCCACCCGGCGCTAGCGGGGTCCTACGAGCAGTACTTC. Its translation: CASSHPALAGSYEQYF.

The chain carries TRBV7-6 and TRBJ1-4; D remains unclear. This CDR3 comprises 14 residues. Germline V gives CDR1 SGHVS, CDR2 FNYEAQ. V lost 1 base to trimming and J lost 6 bases, with 9 bases between them. The CDR3 protein is CASSLGVRDEKLFF. The CDR3 nucleotides read TGTGCCAGCAGCTTAGGGGTTCGGGATGAAAAACTGTTTTTT.

V usage is TRBV2 and J usage is TRBJ2-7; weak D call: TRBD2 (5 bases). Germline V gene sequence: CDR1 SNHLY, CDR2 FYNNEI. V dropped 3 bases and J dropped 6 bases, with 15 bases sitting between them. The CDR3 sequence is 14 residues long. CDR3 nucleotides: TGTGCCAGCAGTGAGGGAGATCTCCCTTCCGAGCAGTACTTC. It encodes CASSEGDLPSEQYF.

This chain connects TRBV7-3 to TRBJ2-1, with no clear D. This CDR3 spans 16 amino acids. Germline CDR1 and CDR2: SGHTA and FQGTGA. Trimming left V 2 bases short and J 0 bases short, with 11 bases between. As DNA, the CDR3 is TGTGCCAGCAGCTTAGGCGCCGCAAGCTCCTACAATGAGCAGTTCTTC. Translation gives CASSLGAASSYNEQFF.

V gene TRBV27 combines with J gene TRBJ2-7; TRBD1 agrees at 10 bases. The CDR3 has 16 residues. Germline CDR1 is MNHEY and CDR2 is SMNVEV (reference sequence). Unmatched junction bases numbered 11, after V lost 0 bases and J lost 9 bases. This CDR3 reads CASSLSAGTGARGQYF. The CDR3 DNA reads TGTGCCAGCAGTTTATCGGCCGGGACAGGGGCCCGCGGGCAGTACTTC.

The chain uses TRBV4-2 and TRBJ2-7; 8 bases fit TRBD2. Germline V CDR1 and CDR2: LGHNA, YNFKEQ. The trim removed 2 bases at V and 3 bases at J, leaving 9 bases unmatched. CDR3 size: 16 residues. The CDR3: CASSQRHGLALYEQYF. The CDR3 DNA sequence: TGTGCCAGCAGCCAACGGCACGGACTAGCACTCTACGAGCAGTACTTC.

This clone came up a few times. This chain joins TRBV19 and TRBJ1-2; D ambiguous. Trimming removed 6 bases from V and 5 bases from J, with 7 bases in between. The germline V gene has CDR1 LNHDA and CDR2 SQIVND (reference sequence). This CDR3 has 11 amino acids. The CDR3 is CASSSPYGYTF. The CDR3 DNA sequence: TGTGCCAGTAGCTCGCCGTATGGCTACACCTTC.

The gene calls are TRBV7-2 and TRBJ1-4; the D is unclear. Trimming removed 5 bases at V and 0 bases at J, with 10 bases between. Germline values: CDR1 SGHTA, CDR2 FQGNSA. This CDR3 spans 15 amino acids. The CDR3: CASSRRASTNEKLFF. DNA of the CDR3: TGTGCCAGCAGCCGTAGGGCCTCAACTAATGAAAAACTGTTTTTT.